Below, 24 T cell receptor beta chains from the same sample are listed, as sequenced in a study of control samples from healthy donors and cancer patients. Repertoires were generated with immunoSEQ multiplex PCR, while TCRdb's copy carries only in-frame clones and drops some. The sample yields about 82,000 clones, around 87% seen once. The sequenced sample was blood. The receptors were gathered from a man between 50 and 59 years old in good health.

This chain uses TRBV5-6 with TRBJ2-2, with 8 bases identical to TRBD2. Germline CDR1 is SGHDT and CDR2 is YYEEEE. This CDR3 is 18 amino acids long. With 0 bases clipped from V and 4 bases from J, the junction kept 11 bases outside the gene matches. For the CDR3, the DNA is TGTGCCAGCAGCTTGGTGGCGGGGGGCCCCGCGAGCACCGGGGAGCTGTTTTTT. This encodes CASSLVAGGPASTGELFF.

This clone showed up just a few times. The CDR3 DNA is TGTGCCAGCAGCCGAATCGGGACAGGGGAAGGGGAGACCCAGTACTTC. As protein: CASSRIGTGEGETQYF. This chain uses TRBV6-2 or TRBV6-3 with TRBJ2-5, with 10 bases identical to TRBD1. Germline V lookup: CDR1 MNHEY, CDR2 SVGEGT. The CDR3 contains 16 residues. Unmatched junction bases numbered 12, after V lost 6 bases and J lost 5 bases.

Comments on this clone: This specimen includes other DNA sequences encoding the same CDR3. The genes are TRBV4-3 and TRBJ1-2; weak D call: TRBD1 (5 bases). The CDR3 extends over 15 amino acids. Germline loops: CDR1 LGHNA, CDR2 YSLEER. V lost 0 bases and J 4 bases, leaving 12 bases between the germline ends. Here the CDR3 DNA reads TGCGCCAGCAGCCAAGATTCCGGGGGGAGCTATGGCTACACCTTC. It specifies CASSQDSGGSYGYTF.

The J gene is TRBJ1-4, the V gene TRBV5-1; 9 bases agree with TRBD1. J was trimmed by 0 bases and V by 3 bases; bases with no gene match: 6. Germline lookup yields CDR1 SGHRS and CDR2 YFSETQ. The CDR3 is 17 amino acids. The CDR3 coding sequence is TGCGCCAGCAGCTCCGGACAGGGGCTTGCAACTAATGAAAAACTGTTTTTT. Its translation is CASSSGQGLATNEKLFF.

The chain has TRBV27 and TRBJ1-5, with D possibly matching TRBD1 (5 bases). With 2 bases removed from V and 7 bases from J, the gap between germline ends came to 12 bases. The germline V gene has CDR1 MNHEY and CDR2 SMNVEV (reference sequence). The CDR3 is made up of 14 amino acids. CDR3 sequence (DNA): TGTGCCAGCAGTTTAAAAGGGGAGGGACAGCCCCAGCATTTT. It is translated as CASSLKGEGQPQHF.

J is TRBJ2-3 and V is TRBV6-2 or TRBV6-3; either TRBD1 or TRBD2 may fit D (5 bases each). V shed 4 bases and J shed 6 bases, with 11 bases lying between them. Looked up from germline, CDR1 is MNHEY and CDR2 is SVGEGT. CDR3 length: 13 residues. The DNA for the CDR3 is TGTGCCAGCAGTTCGACGTGGGGGGATACGCAGTATTTT. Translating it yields CASSSTWGDTQYF.

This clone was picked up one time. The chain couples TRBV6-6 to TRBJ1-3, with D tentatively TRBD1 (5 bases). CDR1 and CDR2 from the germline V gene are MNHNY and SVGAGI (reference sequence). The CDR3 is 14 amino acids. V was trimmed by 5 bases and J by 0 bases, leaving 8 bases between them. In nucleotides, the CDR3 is TGTGCCAGCAGTCCGGGGGGCTCTGGAAACACCATATATTTT. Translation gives CASSPGGSGNTIYF.

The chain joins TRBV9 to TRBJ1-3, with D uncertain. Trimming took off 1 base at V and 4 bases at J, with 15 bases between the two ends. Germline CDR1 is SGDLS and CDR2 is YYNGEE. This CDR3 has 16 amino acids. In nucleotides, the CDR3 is TGTGCCAGCAGCGTAACGCCCACGGGGTACGGAAACACCATATATTTT. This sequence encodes CASSVTPTGYGNTIYF.

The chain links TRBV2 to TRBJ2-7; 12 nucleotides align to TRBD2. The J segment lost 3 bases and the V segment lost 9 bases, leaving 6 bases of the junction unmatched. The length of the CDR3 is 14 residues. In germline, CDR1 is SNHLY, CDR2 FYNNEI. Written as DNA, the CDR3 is TGTGCCAGTCCTGGACTAGCGGGGAACTACGAGCAGTACTTC. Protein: CASPGLAGNYEQYF.

This CDR3 is CASSKASIKRTEAFF. In DNA, the CDR3 is TGTGCCAGCAGCAAAGCCTCAATCAAACGGACTGAAGCTTTCTTT. The gene calls are TRBV21-1 and TRBJ1-1. TRBV21-1 is a known pseudogene. This CDR3 has 15 amino acids.

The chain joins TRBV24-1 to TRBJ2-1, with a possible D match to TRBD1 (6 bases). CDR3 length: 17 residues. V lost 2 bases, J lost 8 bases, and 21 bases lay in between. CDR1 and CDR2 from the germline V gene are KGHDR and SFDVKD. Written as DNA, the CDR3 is TGTGCCACCAGTGATTCCCACAGGGTTAGGCAACTCGATGAGCAGTTCTTC. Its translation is CATSDSHRVRQLDEQFF.

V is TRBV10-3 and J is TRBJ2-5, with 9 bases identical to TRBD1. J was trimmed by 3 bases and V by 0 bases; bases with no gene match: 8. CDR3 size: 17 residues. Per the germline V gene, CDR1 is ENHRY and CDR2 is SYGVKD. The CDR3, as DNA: TGTGCCATCAGTGAGTCCCGGGACAGGGAGGTGGAAGAGACCCAGTACTTC. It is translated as CAISESRDREVEETQYF.

The CDR3 nucleotides read TGTGCCAGCAGCTTAGAGACAGCCTGGGAGACCCAGTACTTC. Protein: CASSLETAWETQYF. The rearrangement links TRBV7-8 to TRBJ2-5, with a tentative D call TRBD1 (5 bases). Germline CDR1 and CDR2: SGHVS and FQNEAQ. The CDR3 length is 14 residues. V lost 1 base to trimming and J lost 5 bases, with 11 bases between them.

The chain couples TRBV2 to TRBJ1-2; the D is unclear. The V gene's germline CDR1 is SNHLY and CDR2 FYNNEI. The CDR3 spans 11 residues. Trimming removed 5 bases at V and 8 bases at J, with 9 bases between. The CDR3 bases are TGTGCCAGCAGTTCGGCGGGGGGCTACACCTTC. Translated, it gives CASSSAGGYTF.

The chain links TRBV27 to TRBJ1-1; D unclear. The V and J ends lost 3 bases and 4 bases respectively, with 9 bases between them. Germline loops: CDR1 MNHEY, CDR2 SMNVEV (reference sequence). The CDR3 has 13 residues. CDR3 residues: CASSLHRVTEAFF. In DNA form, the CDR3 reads TGTGCCAGCAGTTTGCATCGGGTCACTGAAGCTTTCTTT.

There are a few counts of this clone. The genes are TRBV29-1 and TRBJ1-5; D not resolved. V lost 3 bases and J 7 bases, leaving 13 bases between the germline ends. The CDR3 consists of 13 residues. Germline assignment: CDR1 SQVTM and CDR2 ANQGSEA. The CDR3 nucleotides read TGCAGCGTTGAGGCGGACGTGGGCCAGCCCCAGCATTTT. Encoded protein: CSVEADVGQPQHF.

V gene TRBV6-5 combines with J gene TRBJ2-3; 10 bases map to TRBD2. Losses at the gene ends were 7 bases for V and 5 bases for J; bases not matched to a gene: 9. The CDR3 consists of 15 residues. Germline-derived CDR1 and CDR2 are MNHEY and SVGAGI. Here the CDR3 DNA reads TGTGCCAGCACCCAATCTACTAGCGGGAAAGATACGCAGTATTTT. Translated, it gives CASTQSTSGKDTQYF.

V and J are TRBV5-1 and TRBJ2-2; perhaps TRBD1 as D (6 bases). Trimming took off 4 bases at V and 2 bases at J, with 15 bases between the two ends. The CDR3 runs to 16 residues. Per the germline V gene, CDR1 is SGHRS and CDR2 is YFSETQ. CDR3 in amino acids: CASSTGTTANTGELFF. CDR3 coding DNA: TGCGCCAGCAGCACCGGGACAACCGCTAACACCGGGGAGCTGTTTTTT.

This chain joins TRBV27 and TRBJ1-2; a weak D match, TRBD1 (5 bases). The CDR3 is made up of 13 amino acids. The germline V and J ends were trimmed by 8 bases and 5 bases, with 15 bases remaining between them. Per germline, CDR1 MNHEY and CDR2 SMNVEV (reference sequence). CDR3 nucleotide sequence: TGTGCCAGCTCATCCGGGACCAAATATGGCTACACCTTC. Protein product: CASSSGTKYGYTF.

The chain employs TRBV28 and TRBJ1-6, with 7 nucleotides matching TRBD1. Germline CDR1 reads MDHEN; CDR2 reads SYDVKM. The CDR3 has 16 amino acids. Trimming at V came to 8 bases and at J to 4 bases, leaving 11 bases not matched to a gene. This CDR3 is CASLGQSLRYNSPLHF. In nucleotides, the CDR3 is TGTGCCAGCTTGGGACAGTCTCTCCGTTATAATTCACCCCTCCACTTT.

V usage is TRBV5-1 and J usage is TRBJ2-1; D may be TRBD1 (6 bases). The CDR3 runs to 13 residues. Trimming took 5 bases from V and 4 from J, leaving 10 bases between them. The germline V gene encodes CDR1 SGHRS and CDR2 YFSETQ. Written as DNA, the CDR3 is TGCGCCAGCAGGTCTGACAGGTACAATGAGCAGTTCTTC. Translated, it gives CASRSDRYNEQFF.

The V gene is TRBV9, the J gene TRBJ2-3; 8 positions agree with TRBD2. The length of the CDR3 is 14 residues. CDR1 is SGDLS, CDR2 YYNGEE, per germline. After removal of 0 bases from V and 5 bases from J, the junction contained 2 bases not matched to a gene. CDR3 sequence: CASSVAGGGDTQYF. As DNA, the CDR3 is TGTGCCAGCAGCGTAGCGGGAGGGGGAGATACGCAGTATTTT. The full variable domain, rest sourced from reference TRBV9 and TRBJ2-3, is DSGVTQTPKHLITATGQRVTLRCSPRSGDLSVYWYQQSLDQGLQFLIQYYNGEERAKGNILERFSAQQFPDLHSELNLSSLELGDSALYFCASSVAGGGDTQYFGPGTRLTVL.

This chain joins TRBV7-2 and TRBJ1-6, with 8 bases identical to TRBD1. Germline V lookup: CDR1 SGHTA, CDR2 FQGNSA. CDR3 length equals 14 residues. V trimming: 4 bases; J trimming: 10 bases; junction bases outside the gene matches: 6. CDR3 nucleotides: TGTGCCAGCAGCTCGGACAGGGATTTATCACCCCTCCACTTT. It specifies CASSSDRDLSPLHF.

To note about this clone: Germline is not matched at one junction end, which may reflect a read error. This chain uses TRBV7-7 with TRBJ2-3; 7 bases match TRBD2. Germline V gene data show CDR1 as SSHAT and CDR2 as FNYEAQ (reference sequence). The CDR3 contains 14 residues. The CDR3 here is CASSPRLASDTQYF. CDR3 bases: TGTGCTAGCAGCCCCAGACTAGCATCAGATACGCAGTATTTT.